This T cell receptor (beta chain) was identified in a study of shared clonotypes between healthy human individuals. Study conclusions and caveats: Non-shared clonotypes showed lower generation probabilities than clonotypes common to all four donors.

The germline gives CDR1 LNHDA, CDR2 SQIVND (reference sequence). CDR3 length equals 15 residues. V was clipped by 5 bases and J by 0 bases; unmatched bases: 5. The data were produced by immunoSEQ multiplex PCR, yet TCRdb's version contains in-frame clones alone and is incomplete. The table records 2 million to 2.5 million clones, roughly 95% of them present only once. Points on this clone: Its specificity is not known.

The genes are TRBV19 and TRBJ2-3, with 7 bases lining up with TRBD1. Specimen: naive CD4+ T cells sorted from blood. As to subset: CD45RA+ positively selected. This TCR was recovered from a man between 18 and 35 years old in good health. The DNA for the CDR3 is TGTGCCAGTAGTGTCGGACAGGCGAGCACAGATACGCAGTATTTT. Translated: CASSVGQASTDTQYF.